This note documents a single T cell receptor beta chain sequence. Sequencing used immunoSEQ multiplex PCR; TCRdb keeps in-frame clones, though not all of them. Counted here are approximately 88,000 clones, roughly 94% occurring once; the ten biggest clones make up under 0.85%. Germline assignment: CDR1 LNHDA and CDR2 SQIVND (reference sequence). With V trimmed by 8 bases and J by 0 bases, 5 bases remained unmatched. CDR3 length: 14 amino acids. This specimen belongs to a study of T cell changes during pregnancy in multiple sclerosis. The chain carries TRBV19 and TRBJ2-7, with 9 bases that match TRBD1. This TCR was sampled from a female donor with multiple sclerosis, enrolled in a pregnancy study. The specimen was peripheral blood, collected in the third trimester of pregnancy. The CDR3 here is CASYRGLSSYEQYF. Here the CDR3 DNA reads TGTGCCAGTTACAGGGGGCTTTCCTCCTACGAGCAGTACTTC.